The rows below give T cell receptor beta chains drawn from one sample of a study of vaccination and CD4 T cells after COVID-19. A single record per CDR3 protein comes from TCRdb applying MiXCR to the PCR reads. Of about 6,600 distinct CDR3 sequences listed, 25% to 35% are singletons. Which antigens these TCRs recognize remains unknown. Sequencing was carried out using CD4+ T cells from blood, cultured in vitro. These receptors all come from a human donor in good health. CDR3s include the opening cysteine and the closing phenylalanine or tryptophan. Each record gives: CDR3 length, J gene, V gene, CDR3 protein.

>15|TRBJ1-5|TRBV5-8
CASSKTGSENQPQHF
>15|TRBJ1-1|TRBV19
CASSINEGQDTEAFF
>14|TRBJ2-3|TRBV11-2
CASSPTGLTDTQYF
>12|TRBJ2-3|TRBV19
CASSMHGYTQYF
>14|TRBJ2-5|TRBV11-2
CASSLDRVRETQYF
>14|TRBJ1-2|TRBV12-3/TRBV12-4
CASSEPGRVRGYTF
>14|TRBJ1-2|TRBV7-2
CASSLYITTEGYTF
>14|TRBJ2-1|TRBV7-3
CASSSRGGRSEQFF
>13|TRBJ1-1|TRBV6-1
CASSNRYLSEAFF
>15|TRBJ1-2|TRBV5-1
CASSLARDRGDGYTF
>11|TRBJ2-7|TRBV7-9
CASSSGNEQYF
>17|TRBJ2-4|TRBV6-5
CASSYSWAKGAKNIQYF
>14|TRBJ1-5|TRBV6-2/TRBV6-3
CASRQTGSGQPQHF
>14|TRBJ2-7|TRBV6-1
CASRSKGDSYEQYF